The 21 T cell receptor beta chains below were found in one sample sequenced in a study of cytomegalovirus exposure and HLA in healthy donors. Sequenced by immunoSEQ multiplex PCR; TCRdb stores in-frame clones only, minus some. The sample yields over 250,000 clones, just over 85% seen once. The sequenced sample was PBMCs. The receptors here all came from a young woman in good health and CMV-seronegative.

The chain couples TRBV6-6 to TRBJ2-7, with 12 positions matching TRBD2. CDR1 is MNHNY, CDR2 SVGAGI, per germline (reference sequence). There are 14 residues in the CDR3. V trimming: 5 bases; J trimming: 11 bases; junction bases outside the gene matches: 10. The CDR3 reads CASSTPGLAGHKYF. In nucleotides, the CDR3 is TGTGCCAGCAGTACCCCGGGACTAGCGGGCCACAAGTACTTC.

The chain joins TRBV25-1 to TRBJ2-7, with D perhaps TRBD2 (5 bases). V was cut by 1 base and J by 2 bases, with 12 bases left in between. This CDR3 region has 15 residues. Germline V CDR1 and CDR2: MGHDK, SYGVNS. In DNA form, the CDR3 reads TGTGCCAGCAGTGAATCGGGCGGGCCCGCCTACGAGCAGTACTTC. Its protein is CASSESGGPAYEQYF.

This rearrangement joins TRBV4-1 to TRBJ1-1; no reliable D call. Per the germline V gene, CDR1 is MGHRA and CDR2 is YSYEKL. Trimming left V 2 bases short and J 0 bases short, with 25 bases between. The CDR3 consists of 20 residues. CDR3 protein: CASSQMRWVRMRWVNTEAFF. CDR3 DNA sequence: TGCGCCAGCAGCCAAATGCGGTGGGTTAGGATGAGGTGGGTGAACACTGAAGCTTTCTTT.

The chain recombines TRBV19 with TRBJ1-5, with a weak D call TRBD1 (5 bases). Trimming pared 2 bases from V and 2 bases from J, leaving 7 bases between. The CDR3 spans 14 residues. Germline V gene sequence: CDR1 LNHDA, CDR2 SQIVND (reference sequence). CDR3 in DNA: TGTGCCAGTAGTATACGGGGGGGCAATCAGCCCCAGCATTTT. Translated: CASSIRGGNQPQHF. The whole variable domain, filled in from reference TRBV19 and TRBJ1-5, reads DGGITQSPKYLFRKEGQNVTLSCEQNLNHDAMYWYRQDPGQGLRLIYYSQIVNDFQKGDIAEGYSVSREKKESFPLTVTSAQKNPTAFYLCASSIRGGNQPQHFGDGTRLSIL.

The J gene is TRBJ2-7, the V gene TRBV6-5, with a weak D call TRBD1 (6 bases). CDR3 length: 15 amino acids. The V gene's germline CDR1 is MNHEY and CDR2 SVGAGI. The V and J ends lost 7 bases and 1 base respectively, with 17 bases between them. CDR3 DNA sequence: TGTGCCAGCAATAACCCGACAGGCCCATCCTACGAGCAGTACTTC. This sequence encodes CASNNPTGPSYEQYF.

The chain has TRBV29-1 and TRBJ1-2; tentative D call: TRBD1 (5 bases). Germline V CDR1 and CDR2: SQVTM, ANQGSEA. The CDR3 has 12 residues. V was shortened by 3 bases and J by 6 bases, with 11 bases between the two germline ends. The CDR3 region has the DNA TGCAGCGTTGACAAGGGGATCCATGGCTACACCTTC. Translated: CSVDKGIHGYTF.

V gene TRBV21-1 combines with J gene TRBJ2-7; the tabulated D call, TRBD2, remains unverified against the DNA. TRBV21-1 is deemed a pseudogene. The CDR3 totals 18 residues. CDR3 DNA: TGTGCCAGCAGCAAAGGTAGGACTAGCGGGAGAGTCTCCATGGAGCAGTACTTC. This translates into CASSKGRTSGRVSMEQYF.

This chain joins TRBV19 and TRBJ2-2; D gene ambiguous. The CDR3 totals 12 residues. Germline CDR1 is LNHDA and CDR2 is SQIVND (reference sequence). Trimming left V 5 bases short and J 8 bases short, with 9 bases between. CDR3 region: CASSRQSGELFF. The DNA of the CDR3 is TGTGCCAGTAGTCGTCAGTCTGGGGAGCTGTTTTTT. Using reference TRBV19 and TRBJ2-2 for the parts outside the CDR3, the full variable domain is DGGITQSPKYLFRKEGQNVTLSCEQNLNHDAMYWYRQDPGQGLRLIYYSQIVNDFQKGDIAEGYSVSREKKESFPLTVTSAQKNPTAFYLCASSRQSGELFFGEGSRLTVL.

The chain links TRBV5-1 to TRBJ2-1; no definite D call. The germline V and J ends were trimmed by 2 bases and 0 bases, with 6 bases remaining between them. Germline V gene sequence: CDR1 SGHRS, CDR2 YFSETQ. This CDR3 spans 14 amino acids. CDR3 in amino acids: CASSFDSSYNEQFF. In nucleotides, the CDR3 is TGCGCCAGCAGCTTTGATAGCTCCTACAATGAGCAGTTCTTC.

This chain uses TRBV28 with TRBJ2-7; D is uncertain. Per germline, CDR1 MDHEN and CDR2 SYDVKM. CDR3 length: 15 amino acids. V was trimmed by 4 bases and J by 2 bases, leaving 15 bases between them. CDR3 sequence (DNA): TGTGCCAGCAGTTCCCCTAGAATCCCAACCTACGAGCAGTACTTC. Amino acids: CASSSPRIPTYEQYF.

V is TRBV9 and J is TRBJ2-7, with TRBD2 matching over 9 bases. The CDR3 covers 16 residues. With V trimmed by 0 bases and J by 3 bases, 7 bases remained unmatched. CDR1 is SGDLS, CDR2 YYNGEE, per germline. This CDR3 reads CASSVGVAGVLYEQYF. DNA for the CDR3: TGTGCCAGCAGCGTAGGAGTAGCGGGAGTTCTCTACGAGCAGTACTTC.

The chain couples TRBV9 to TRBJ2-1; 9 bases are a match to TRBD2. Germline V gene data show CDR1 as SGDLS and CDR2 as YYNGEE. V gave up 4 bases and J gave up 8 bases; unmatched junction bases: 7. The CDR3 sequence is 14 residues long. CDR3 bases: TGTGCCAGCAGCTCTAGGGGGACTAGCTATGAGCAGTTCTTC. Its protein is CASSSRGTSYEQFF.

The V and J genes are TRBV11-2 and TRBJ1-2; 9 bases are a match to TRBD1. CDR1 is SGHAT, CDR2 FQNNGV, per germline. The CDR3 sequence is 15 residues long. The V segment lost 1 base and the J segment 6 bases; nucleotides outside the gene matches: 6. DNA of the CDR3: TGTGCCAGCAGCTTAGCTGGACAGGGGAATCATGGCTACACCTTC. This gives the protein CASSLAGQGNHGYTF.

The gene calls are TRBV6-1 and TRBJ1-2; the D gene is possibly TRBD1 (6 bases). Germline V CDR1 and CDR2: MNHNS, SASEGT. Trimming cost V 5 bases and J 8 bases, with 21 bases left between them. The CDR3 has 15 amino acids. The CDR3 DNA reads TGTGCCAGCAGTCCTATGTACAGGGTTAAAGAAGGCTACACCTTC. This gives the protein CASSPMYRVKEGYTF.

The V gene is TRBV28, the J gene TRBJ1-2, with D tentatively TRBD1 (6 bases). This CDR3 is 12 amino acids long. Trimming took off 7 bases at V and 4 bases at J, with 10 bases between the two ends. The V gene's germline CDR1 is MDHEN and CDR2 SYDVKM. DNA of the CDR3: TGTGCCAGCACACAGACAGGCTATGGCTACACCTTC. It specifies CASTQTGYGYTF.

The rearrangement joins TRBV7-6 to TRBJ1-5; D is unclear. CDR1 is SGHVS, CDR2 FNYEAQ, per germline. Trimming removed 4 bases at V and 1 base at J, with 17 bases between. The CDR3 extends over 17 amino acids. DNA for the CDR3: TGTGCCAGCAGCTCCAAGCTGGCGGAGAGGAGCAATCAGCCCCAGCATTTT. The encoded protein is CASSSKLAERSNQPQHF.

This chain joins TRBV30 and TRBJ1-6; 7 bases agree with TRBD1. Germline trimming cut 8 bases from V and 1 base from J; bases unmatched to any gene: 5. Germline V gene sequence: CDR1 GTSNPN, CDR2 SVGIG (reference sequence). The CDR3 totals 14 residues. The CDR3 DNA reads TGTGCCACAAGGGGGCCGTCCTATAATTCACCCCTCCACTTT. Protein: CATRGPSYNSPLHF.

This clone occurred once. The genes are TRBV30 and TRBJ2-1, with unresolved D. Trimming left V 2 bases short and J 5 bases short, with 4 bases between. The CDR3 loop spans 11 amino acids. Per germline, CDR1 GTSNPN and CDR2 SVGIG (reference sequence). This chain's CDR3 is CAWSINNEQFF. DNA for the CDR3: TGTGCCTGGAGTATTAACAATGAGCAGTTCTTC.

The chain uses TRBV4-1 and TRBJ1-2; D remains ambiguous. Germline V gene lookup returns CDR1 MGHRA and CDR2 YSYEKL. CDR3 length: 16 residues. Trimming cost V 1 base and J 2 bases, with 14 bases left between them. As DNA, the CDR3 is TGCGCCAGCAGCCAAGTTGGGTCAGGTCTAAACTATGGCTACACCTTC. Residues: CASSQVGSGLNYGYTF.

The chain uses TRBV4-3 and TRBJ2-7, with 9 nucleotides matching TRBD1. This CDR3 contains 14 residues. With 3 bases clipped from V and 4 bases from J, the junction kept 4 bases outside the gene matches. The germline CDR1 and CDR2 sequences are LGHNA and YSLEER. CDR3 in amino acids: CASSHWDRAYEQYF. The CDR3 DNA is TGCGCCAGCAGCCACTGGGACAGGGCGTACGAGCAGTACTTC.

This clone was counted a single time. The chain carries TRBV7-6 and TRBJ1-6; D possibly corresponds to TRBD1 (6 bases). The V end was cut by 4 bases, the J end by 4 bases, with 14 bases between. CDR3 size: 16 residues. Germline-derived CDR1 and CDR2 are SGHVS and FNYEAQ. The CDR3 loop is CASSWDTGLYNSPLHF. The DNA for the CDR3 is TGTGCCAGCAGCTGGGACACAGGGTTGTATAATTCACCCCTCCACTTT.